What follows are 20 T cell receptor beta chains derived from one specimen sequenced in a study of T cell responses to AZD1222 COVID-19 vaccine. TCRdb's table, derived via immunoSEQ multiplex PCR, lists solely in-frame clones and lacks some. The data contain over 150,000 clones, over 75% of them singletons. This specimen was peripheral blood, taken on day 0 of AZD1222 vaccination. The source of these receptors is an adult in good health.

The chain recombines TRBV12-3 or TRBV12-4 with TRBJ1-2; D is ambiguous. The CDR3 contains 12 residues. V was cut by 6 bases and J by 7 bases, with 12 bases left in between. CDR3 coding DNA: TGTGCCAGCAGCCCTACACTGATTGGCTACACCTTC. Encoded protein: CASSPTLIGYTF.

The genes are TRBV2 and TRBJ2-7; no clear D gene. CDR1 and CDR2 from the germline V gene are SNHLY and FYNNEI. Trimming removed 8 bases from V and 5 bases from J, with 13 bases in between. CDR3 size: 12 residues. In DNA, the CDR3 is TGTGCCAGCGGTTCAGGCTGGGACGAGCAGTACTTC. Amino acids: CASGSGWDEQYF.

The genes are TRBV5-1 and TRBJ1-1, with D possibly being TRBD1 (6 bases). The CDR3 runs 13 residues. The germline V and J ends were trimmed by 4 bases and 4 bases, with 11 bases remaining between them. Germline V gene data show CDR1 as SGHRS and CDR2 as YFSETQ. This chain's CDR3 is CASSLGDITEAFF. The CDR3 nucleotides read TGCGCCAGCAGCCTCGGGGACATCACTGAAGCTTTCTTT.

The CDR3 bases are TGTGCCAGCTCACCACGGCCCGGGACACCAACTGAAGCTTTCTTT. Its translation is CASSPRPGTPTEAFF. The chain combines TRBV18 with TRBJ1-1; tentative D call: TRBD1 (6 bases). Germline V CDR1 and CDR2: KGHSH, LQKENI. Deletions cut 1 base from V and 5 bases from J, with 14 bases between. The CDR3 is made up of 15 amino acids.

The J gene is TRBJ1-1, the V gene TRBV7-9, with 7 bases lining up with TRBD1. Germline V gene data show CDR1 as SEHNR and CDR2 as FQNEAQ (reference sequence). This CDR3 has 15 residues. The V segment lost 5 bases and the J segment 4 bases; nucleotides outside the gene matches: 10. CDR3 residues: CASSLRQGAGTEAFF. The DNA for the CDR3 is TGTGCCAGCAGCCTCAGACAGGGAGCCGGCACTGAAGCTTTCTTT.

Comments on this clone: Other DNA sequences within the sample encode an identical CDR3. The rearrangement joins TRBV18 to TRBJ1-1, with TRBD1 identical over 8 bases. CDR3 length equals 13 residues. Germline values: CDR1 KGHSH, CDR2 LQKENI. J gave up 3 bases and V 3 bases, and 0 bases lay outside the gene matches. This CDR3 reads CASSPTGDTEAFF. CDR3 nucleotide sequence: TGTGCCAGCTCACCGACAGGGGACACTGAAGCTTTCTTT.

The chain is built from TRBV14 and TRBJ1-1; the D is unclear. The CDR3 covers 14 residues. V gave up 0 bases and J gave up 4 bases, with 9 bases separating them. Germline V gives CDR1 SGHDN, CDR2 FVKESK. Here the CDR3 DNA reads TGTGCCAGCAGCCAAGATCTAGGGATCACTGAAGCTTTCTTT. This gives the protein CASSQDLGITEAFF. Supplemented by reference TRBV14 and TRBJ1-1, the full variable domain reads EAGVTQFPSHSVIEKGQTVTLRCDPISGHDNLYWYRRVMGKEIKFLLHFVKESKQDESGMPNNRFLAERTGGTYSTLKVQPAELEDSGVYFCASSQDLGITEAFFGQGTRLTVV.

The gene calls are TRBV9 and TRBJ2-1, with 12 bases aligning to TRBD2. CDR1 SGDLS and CDR2 YYNGEE come from the germline V gene. The CDR3 runs to 14 residues. Trimming took 3 bases from V and 5 from J; bases not matched to a gene: 0. The CDR3 sequence: CASSGTSGDNEQFF. In DNA, the CDR3 is TGTGCCAGCAGCGGGACTAGCGGGGACAATGAGCAGTTCTTC.

The rearrangement uses TRBV7-2 and TRBJ1-5, with D unresolved. Germline CDR1 reads SGHTA; CDR2 reads FQGNSA. Trimming pared 0 bases from V and 7 bases from J, leaving 16 bases between. The CDR3 sequence is 16 residues long. CDR3 sequence (DNA): TGTGCCAGCAGCTTAGCGGCCGGGGAGAGAGGGCAGCCCCAGCATTTT. Amino acids: CASSLAAGERGQPQHF.

The rearrangement uses TRBV2 and TRBJ2-7; no reliable D call. Trimming took 0 bases from V and 6 from J, leaving 12 bases between them. Germline lookup yields CDR1 SNHLY and CDR2 FYNNEI. The CDR3 has 14 residues. The CDR3 nucleotides read TGTGCCAGCAGTGAAGCGAACGTCGGAAGCGAGCAGTACTTC. It is translated as CASSEANVGSEQYF. Using reference TRBV2 and TRBJ2-7 for the parts outside the CDR3, the full variable domain is EPEVTQTPSHQVTQMGQEVILRCVPISNHLYFYWYRQILGQKVEFLVSFYNNEISEKSEIFDDQFSVERPDGSNFTLKIRSTKLEDSAMYFCASSEANVGSEQYFGPGTRLTVT.

The genes are TRBV18 and TRBJ2-1, with 8 bases that match TRBD2. The CDR3 length is 17 residues. Germline V CDR1 and CDR2: KGHSH, LQKENI. The V gene end was trimmed by 6 bases and the J gene end by 0 bases; junction bases not matched to a gene: 10. The CDR3 sequence is CASSRLSGVSSYNEQFF. The CDR3 DNA is TGTGCCAGCTCTCGACTTAGCGGGGTCAGCTCCTACAATGAGCAGTTCTTC.

The V gene is TRBV28, the J gene TRBJ1-6; the D gene is possibly TRBD1 (5 bases). V was clipped by 3 bases and J by 7 bases, with 13 bases between them. The CDR3 is made up of 15 amino acids. CDR1 and CDR2 from the germline V gene are MDHEN and SYDVKM. In DNA, the CDR3 is TGTGCCAGCAGTTTCACCGGGACTGTAAATTCACCCCTCCACTTT. Its protein is CASSFTGTVNSPLHF.

The gene calls are TRBV7-3 and TRBJ2-1; D remains ambiguous. Germline values: CDR1 SGHTA, CDR2 FQGTGA. Trimming removed 6 bases at V and 5 bases at J, with 11 bases between. CDR3 size: 13 residues. The CDR3 bases are TGTGCCAGCAGTCCTCGAGGAAACAATGAGCAGTTCTTC. Translating it yields CASSPRGNNEQFF.

This clone was picked up one time. The chain uses TRBV24-1 and TRBJ1-2; TRBD1 matches 7 bases. The germline V gene has CDR1 KGHDR and CDR2 SFDVKD. V shed 4 bases and J 8 bases; nucleotides not matched to a gene: 6. This CDR3 is built from 13 residues. In nucleotides, the CDR3 is TGTGCCACCAGTGAATACGACAGGGCCGGCTACACCTTC. This translates into CATSEYDRAGYTF.

The chain employs TRBV6-5 and TRBJ1-2; D might be TRBD1 (5 bases). This CDR3 has 16 amino acids. The germline V gene encodes CDR1 MNHEY and CDR2 SVGAGI. The V gene lost 0 bases and the J gene lost 2 bases, with 13 bases spanning the gap. CDR3 nucleotides: TGTGCCAGCAGTTACTCGGTCGAGGGGAGGAACTATGGCTACACCTTC. The encoded protein is CASSYSVEGRNYGYTF.

The chain links TRBV7-9 to TRBJ2-7; D not resolved. V lost 4 bases and J lost 6, with 10 bases in between. From germline, CDR1 is SEHNR and CDR2 FQNEAQ (reference sequence). The CDR3 has 12 amino acids. CDR3 loop: CASSYQEGEQYF. In DNA, the CDR3 is TGTGCCAGCAGCTATCAGGAAGGCGAGCAGTACTTC.

The chain uses TRBV18 and TRBJ2-5; TRBD1 matches 9 bases. CDR1 and CDR2 from the germline V gene are KGHSH and LQKENI. V was pared by 2 bases and J by 4 bases, with 5 bases of the junction left unmatched. CDR3 length: 15 amino acids. CDR3 protein: CASSPGDRVLETQYF. Here the CDR3 DNA reads TGTGCCAGCTCACCAGGGGACAGGGTCCTAGAGACCCAGTACTTC.

The chain uses TRBV28 and TRBJ2-1; 7 bases align to TRBD2. V lost 5 bases to trimming and J lost 7 bases; unmatched junction nucleotides: 14. CDR3 length equals 16 residues. Per the germline V gene, CDR1 is MDHEN and CDR2 is SYDVKM. The CDR3 sequence is CASSPPLGGGSNEQFF. The CDR3 nucleotides read TGTGCCAGCAGTCCCCCCTTGGGGGGGGGTTCGAATGAGCAGTTCTTC.

The J gene is TRBJ2-7, the V gene TRBV11-1, with 15 bases matching TRBD2. The germline V gene has CDR1 SGHAT and CDR2 FQDESV (reference sequence). With 5 bases clipped from V and 2 bases from J, the junction kept 1 base outside the gene matches. This CDR3 region has 15 residues. CDR3 nucleotides: TGTGCCAGCAGCCGGACTAGCGGGGGGGCCTACGAGCAGTACTTC. Its translation: CASSRTSGGAYEQYF.

This chain uses TRBV3-1 (or the pseudogene TRBV3-2) with TRBJ2-7; no firm D call. CDR3 length equals 13 residues. Germline V gene lookup returns CDR1 LGHDT and CDR2 YNNKEL (reference sequence). V was cut by 4 bases and J by 0 bases, with 7 bases left in between. The CDR3 loop reads CASSLGGSYEQYF. The CDR3 DNA sequence: TGTGCCAGCAGCCTGGGCGGCTCCTACGAGCAGTACTTC.